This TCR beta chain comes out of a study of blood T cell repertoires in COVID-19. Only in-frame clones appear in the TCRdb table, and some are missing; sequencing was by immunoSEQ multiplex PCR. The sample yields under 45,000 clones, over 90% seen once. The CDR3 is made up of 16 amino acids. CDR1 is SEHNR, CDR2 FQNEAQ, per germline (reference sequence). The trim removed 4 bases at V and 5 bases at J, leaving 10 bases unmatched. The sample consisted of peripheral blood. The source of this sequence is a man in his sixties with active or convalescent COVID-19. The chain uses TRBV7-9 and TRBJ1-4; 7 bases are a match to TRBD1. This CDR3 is CASSSSNRGINEKLFF. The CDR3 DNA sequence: TGTGCCAGCAGCTCTTCAAACAGGGGTATAAATGAAAAACTGTTTTTT.